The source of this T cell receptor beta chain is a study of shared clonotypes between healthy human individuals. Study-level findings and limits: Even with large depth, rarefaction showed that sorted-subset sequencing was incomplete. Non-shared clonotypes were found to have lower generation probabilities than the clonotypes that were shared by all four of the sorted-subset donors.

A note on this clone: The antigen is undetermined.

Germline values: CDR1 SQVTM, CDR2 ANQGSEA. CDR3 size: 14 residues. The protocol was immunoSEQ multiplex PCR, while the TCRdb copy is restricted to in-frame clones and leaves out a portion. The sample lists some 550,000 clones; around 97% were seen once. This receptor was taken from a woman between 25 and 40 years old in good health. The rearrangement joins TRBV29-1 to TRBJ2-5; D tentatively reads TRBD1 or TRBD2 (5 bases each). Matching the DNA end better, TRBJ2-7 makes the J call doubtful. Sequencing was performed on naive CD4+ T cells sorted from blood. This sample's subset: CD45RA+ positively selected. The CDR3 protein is CSVGDGVEAYEQYF. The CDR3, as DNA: TGCAGCGTTGGGGACGGCGTGGAGGCCTACGAGCAGTACTTC.